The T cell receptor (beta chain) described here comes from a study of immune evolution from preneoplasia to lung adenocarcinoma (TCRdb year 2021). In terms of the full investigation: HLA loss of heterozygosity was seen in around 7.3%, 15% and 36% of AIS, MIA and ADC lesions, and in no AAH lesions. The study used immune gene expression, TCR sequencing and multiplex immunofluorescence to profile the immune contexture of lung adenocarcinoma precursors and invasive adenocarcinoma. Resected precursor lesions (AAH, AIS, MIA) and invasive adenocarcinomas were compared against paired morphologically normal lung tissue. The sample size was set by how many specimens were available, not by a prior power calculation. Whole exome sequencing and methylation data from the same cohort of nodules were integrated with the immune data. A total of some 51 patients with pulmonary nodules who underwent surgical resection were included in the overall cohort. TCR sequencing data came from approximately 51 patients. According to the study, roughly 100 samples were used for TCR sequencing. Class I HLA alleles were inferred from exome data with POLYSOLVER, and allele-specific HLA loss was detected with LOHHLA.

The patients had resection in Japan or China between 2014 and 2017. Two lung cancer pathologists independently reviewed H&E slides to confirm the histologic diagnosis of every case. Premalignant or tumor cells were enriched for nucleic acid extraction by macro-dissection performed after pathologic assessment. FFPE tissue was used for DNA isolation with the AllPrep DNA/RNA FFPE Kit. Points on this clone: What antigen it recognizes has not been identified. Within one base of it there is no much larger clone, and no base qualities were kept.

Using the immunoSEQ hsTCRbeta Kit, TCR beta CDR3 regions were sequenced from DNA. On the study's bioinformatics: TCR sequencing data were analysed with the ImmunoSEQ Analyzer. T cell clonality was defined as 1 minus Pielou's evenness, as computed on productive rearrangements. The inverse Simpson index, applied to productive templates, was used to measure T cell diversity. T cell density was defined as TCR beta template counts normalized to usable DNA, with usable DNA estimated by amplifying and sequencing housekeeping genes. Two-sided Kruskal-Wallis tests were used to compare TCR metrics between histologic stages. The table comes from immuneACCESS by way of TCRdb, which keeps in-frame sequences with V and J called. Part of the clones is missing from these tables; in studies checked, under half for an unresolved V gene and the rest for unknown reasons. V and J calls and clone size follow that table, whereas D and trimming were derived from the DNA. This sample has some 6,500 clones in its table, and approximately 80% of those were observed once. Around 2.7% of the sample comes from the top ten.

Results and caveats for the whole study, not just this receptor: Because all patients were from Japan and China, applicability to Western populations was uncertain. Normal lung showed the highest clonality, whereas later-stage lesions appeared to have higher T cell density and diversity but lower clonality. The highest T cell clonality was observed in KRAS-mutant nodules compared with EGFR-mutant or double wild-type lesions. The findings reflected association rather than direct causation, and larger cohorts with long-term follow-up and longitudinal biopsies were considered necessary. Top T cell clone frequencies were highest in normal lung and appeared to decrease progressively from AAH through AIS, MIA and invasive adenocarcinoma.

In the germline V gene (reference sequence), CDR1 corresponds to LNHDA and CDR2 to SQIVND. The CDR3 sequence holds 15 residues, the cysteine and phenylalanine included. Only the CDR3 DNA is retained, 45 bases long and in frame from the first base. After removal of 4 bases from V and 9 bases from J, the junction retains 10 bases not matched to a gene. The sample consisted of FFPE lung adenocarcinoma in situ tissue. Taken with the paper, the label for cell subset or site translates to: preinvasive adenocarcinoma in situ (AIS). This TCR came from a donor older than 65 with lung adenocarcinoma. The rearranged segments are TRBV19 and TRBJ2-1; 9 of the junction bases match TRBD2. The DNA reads TGTGCCAGTAGTAGCGGCCTAGCGGGATGGGGTGAGCAGTTCTTC. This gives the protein CASSSGLAGWGEQFF.